The sample holds one count of the clone carrying this TCR beta chain. The target antigen is unknown. Possible read error: a much larger clone is one base away. The sample comes from a study of blood T cells in healthy people across ages. Study findings and constraints: Those diversity estimates obtained from one million T cells were thought to be underestimates. Since the PBMCs were unsorted, naive and antigen-experienced cells could not be conclusively compared. Donor CMV status was unknown, possibly confounding expanded clonotype changes.

Then a second PCR, running roughly 7 to 11 cycles, was carried out with a sample-barcoded 5' primer and a J-beta primer mix. TCRdb fed the 5' RACE reads into MiXCR, producing one record per CDR3 protein. Of fewer than 750,000 distinct CDR3 sequences in the sample, approximately 52% were seen once. The length of the CDR3 is 13 residues. Per sample, extraction of total RNA gave at least 6 micrograms in every case. The sample consisted of blood. The sequence derives from an elderly woman in good health. The chain employs TRBV12-3 or TRBV12-4 and TRBJ2-1, with D maybe TRBD2 (5 bases). The CDR3 region is CARSPGAYNEQFF. For the CDR3, the DNA is TGTGCCCGCAGCCCCGGGGCCTACAATGAGCAGTTCTTC.